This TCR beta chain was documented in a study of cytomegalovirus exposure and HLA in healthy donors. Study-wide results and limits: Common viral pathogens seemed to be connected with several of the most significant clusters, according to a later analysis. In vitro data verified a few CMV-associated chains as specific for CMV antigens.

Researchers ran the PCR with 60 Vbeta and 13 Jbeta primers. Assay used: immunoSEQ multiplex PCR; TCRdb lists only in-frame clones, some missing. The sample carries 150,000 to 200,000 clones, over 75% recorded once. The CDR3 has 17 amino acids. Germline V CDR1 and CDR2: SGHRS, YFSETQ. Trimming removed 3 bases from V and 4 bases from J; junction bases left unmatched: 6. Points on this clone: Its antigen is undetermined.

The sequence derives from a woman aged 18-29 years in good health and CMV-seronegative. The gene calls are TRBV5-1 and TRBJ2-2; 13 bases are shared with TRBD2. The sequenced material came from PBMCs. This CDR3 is CASSSGGLAGATGELFF. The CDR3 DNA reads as TGCGCCAGCAGCTCTGGTGGACTAGCGGGAGCCACCGGGGAGCTGTTTTTT.